Below are 5 T cell receptor beta chains sequenced from a single sample in a study of shared clonotypes between healthy human individuals. Naive CD8 cells lacked CD45RO and underwent positive selection for CCR7, leaving out terminally differentiated effector memory CD45RA+ cells. Profiled with immunoSEQ multiplex PCR; TCRdb holds only in-frame clones, not every one. The repertoire includes millions of clones, approximately 94% of them detected once, and more than 0.95% sits in the top ten. Sequences were obtained from naive CD8+ T cells sorted from blood. These receptors were collected from a man aged 18 to 30 in good health.

V and J are TRBV6-5 and TRBJ2-3; D is possibly TRBD2 (6 bases). This CDR3 is 14 amino acids long. V lost 5 bases to trimming and J lost 6 bases, with 15 bases between them. Germline V gives CDR1 MNHEY, CDR2 SVGAGI. The DNA of the CDR3 is TGTGCCAGCAGTACCACCGGGACTTATGATACGCAGTATTTT. As protein: CASSTTGTYDTQYF.

This clone was detected once. The chain is built from TRBV4-1 and TRBJ1-4, with a possible D match to TRBD1 (6 bases). Germline CDR1 reads MGHRA; CDR2 reads YSYEKL. Trimming left V 4 bases short and J 0 bases short, with 18 bases between. This CDR3 is 18 amino acids long. Here the CDR3 DNA reads TGCGCCAGCAGCCCCCAAGGGGGGGGAGGGGCAACTAATGAAAAACTGTTTTTT. Amino acids: CASSPQGGGGATNEKLFF.

The chain links TRBV4-3 to TRBJ2-3; D might be TRBD2 (5 bases). From germline, CDR1 is LGHNA and CDR2 YSLEER. CDR3 size: 15 residues. Trimming took off 6 bases at V and 0 bases at J, with 13 bases between the two ends. This chain's CDR3 is CASSLSGSSTDTQYF. In DNA form, the CDR3 reads TGCGCCAGCAGTTTAAGTGGGAGTAGCACAGATACGCAGTATTTT.

V usage is TRBV6-1 and J usage is TRBJ2-7; weak D call: TRBD1 (6 bases). Trimming shortened V by 6 bases and J by 5 bases, and 23 bases separated the two germline ends. The CDR3 totals 16 residues. Germline loops: CDR1 MNHNS, CDR2 SASEGT. Here the CDR3 DNA reads TGTGCCAGCAGCGAAACATCCCACAGGGTTGGGGACGAGCAGTACTTC. Protein: CASSETSHRVGDEQYF.

In this sample, this clone turned up once. The V gene is TRBV6-5, the J gene TRBJ2-2, with 10 positions matching TRBD1. In germline, CDR1 is MNHEY, CDR2 SVGAGI. The CDR3 has 15 amino acids. V gave up 7 bases and J gave up 4 bases; unmatched junction bases: 6. The CDR3 nucleotides read TGTGCCAGCACTTCCGGGACAGGGGTCACCGGGGAGCTGTTTTTT. Protein sequence: CASTSGTGVTGELFF.